This is a list of T cell receptor beta chains from one sample in a study of T cell responses to AZD1222 COVID-19 vaccine. Sequenced by immunoSEQ multiplex PCR; TCRdb stores in-frame clones only, minus some. The data contain roughly 130,000 clones, around 90% of them seen just once; the ten biggest clones take up around 2.7%. The source material was peripheral blood, sampled on day 0 of AZD1222 vaccination. All receptors come from an adult in good health. Each CDR3 is given with its conserved first and last residue. The D gene is left open where the match is weak. Part of the rows lack a size; the others show once, few, many or a class for expanded clones.

d_call	clone_size	v_call	j_call	cdr3_aa	cdr3_nt
TRBD1	.	TRBV27	TRBJ1-5	CASSDVQGGNQPQHF	TGTGCCAGCAGTGATGTCCAGGGGGGCAATCAGCCCCAGCATTTT
.	few	TRBV30	TRBJ1-2	CAWRRYNYGYTF	TGTGCCTGGAGACGTTATAACTATGGCTACACCTTC
TRBD1	few	TRBV3-1/TRBV3-2	TRBJ1-2	CASSQGQKNGYTF	TGTGCCAGCAGCCAGGGACAGAAGAATGGCTACACCTTC
.	.	TRBV28	TRBJ2-7	CASSFRREGAYEQYF	TGTGCCAGCAGTTTTAGGCGGGAAGGGGCCTACGAGCAGTACTTC
.	.	TRBV5-1	TRBJ2-3	CASSTRLGTDTQYF	TGCGCCAGCAGCACAAGACTAGGGACAGATACGCAGTATTTT
TRBD1	.	TRBV11-2	TRBJ2-2	CASSLVGQGAAGELFF	TGTGCCAGCAGCTTAGTTGGCCAGGGGGCGGCCGGGGAGCTGTTTTTT
TRBD2	.	TRBV9	TRBJ2-3	CASTRGGRADTQYF	TGTGCCAGCACCCGGGGGGGCCGGGCAGATACGCAGTATTTT
TRBD2	.	TRBV5-5	TRBJ2-1	CASSLVVSGRLHEQFF	TGTGCCAGCAGCTTGGTTGTTAGCGGGAGGTTGCATGAGCAGTTCTTC
.	.	TRBV4-1	TRBJ1-1	CASSQTGTEAFF	TGCGCCAGCAGCCAGACCGGCACTGAAGCTTTCTTT
TRBD1	.	TRBV11-2	TRBJ1-2	CASSRPGQLNYGYTF	TGTGCCAGCAGCCGACCGGGACAGCTTAACTATGGCTACACCTTC
.	.	TRBV2	TRBJ1-1	CASSDRPNTEAFF	TGTGCCAGCAGCGACAGGCCGAACACTGAAGCTTTCTTT
.	.	TRBV11-3	TRBJ2-1	CASSLDTWSYNEQFF	TGTGCCAGCAGCTTAGATACGTGGTCCTACAATGAGCAGTTCTTC
.	.	TRBV4-2	TRBJ2-1	CASSQADSYNEQFF	TGTGCCAGCAGCCAAGCGGATTCCTACAATGAGCAGTTCTTC
TRBD1	.	TRBV7-2	TRBJ1-5	CASSLNRGGNQPQHF	TGTGCCAGCAGCTTAAACAGGGGAGGCAATCAGCCCCAGCATTTT
.	.	TRBV5-4	TRBJ2-3	CASSPRVRTRGADTQYF	TGTGCCAGCAGCCCCCGTGTGAGGACTAGGGGGGCAGATACGCAGTATTTT
.	.	TRBV29-1	TRBJ1-6	CSVAEEDSPLHF	TGCAGCGTTGCCGAGGAAGATTCACCCCTCCACTTT
.	once	TRBV7-9	TRBJ1-4	CASSGGKLFF	TGTGCCAGCTCGGGGGGAAAACTGTTTTTT
TRBD1	.	TRBV7-9	TRBJ2-7	CASSLGGQGYEQYF	TGTGCCAGCAGCTTAGGTGGACAGGGCTACGAGCAGTACTTC
.	few	TRBV9	TRBJ1-6	CASSGGGSNSPLHF	TGTGCCAGCAGCGGGGGGGGCAGTAATTCACCCCTCCACTTT
TRBD1	.	TRBV12-3/TRBV12-4	TRBJ1-2	CASSPGQGAGYTF	TGTGCCAGCAGCCCGGGACAGGGCGCTGGCTACACCTTC
.	.	TRBV7-2	TRBJ1-6	CASSLRSSSYNSPLHF	TGTGCCAGCAGCTTAAGAAGTTCCTCCTATAATTCACCCCTCCACTTT
.	.	TRBV15	TRBJ1-3	CATSRRAPSGNTIYF	TGTGCCACCAGTCGTCGGGCTCCCTCTGGAAACACCATATATTTT
.	.	TRBV6-5	TRBJ2-2	CASSFTEVTGELFF	TGTGCCAGCAGTTTCACAGAAGTCACCGGGGAGCTGTTTTTT
.	.	TRBV13	TRBJ1-1	CASSLGVMNTEAFF	TGTGCCAGCAGCTTAGGGGTAATGAACACTGAAGCTTTCTTT
.	.	TRBV2	TRBJ2-1	CASSDFSGPRNEQFF	TGTGCCAGCAGTGACTTTTCGGGGCCAAGGAATGAGCAGTTCTTC
.	.	TRBV24-1	TRBJ1-1	CATSEGGRGTEAFF	TGTGCCACCAGTGAGGGAGGAAGGGGGACTGAAGCTTTCTTT
TRBD1	once	TRBV19	TRBJ1-5	CASSPKGQGVQPQHF	TGTGCCAGTAGTCCGAAAGGACAGGGGGTTCAGCCCCAGCATTTT
TRBD1	once	TRBV5-4	TRBJ1-5	CASSPQTGVSNQPQHF	TGTGCCAGCAGCCCCCAGACAGGGGTCAGCAATCAGCCCCAGCATTTT
TRBD2	.	TRBV5-4	TRBJ2-1	CASSLGISSGRRNEQFF	TGTGCCAGCAGCTTGGGCATATCTAGCGGGAGGCGCAATGAGCAGTTCTTC
.	.	TRBV5-6	TRBJ1-1	CASSLWLGQLKTYTEAFF	TGTGCCAGCAGCTTGTGGTTAGGGCAATTAAAGACCTACACTGAAGCTTTCTTT
.	.	TRBV5-4	TRBJ1-2	CASSEPGPNYGYTF	TGTGCCAGCAGCGAACCGGGTCCGAACTATGGCTACACCTTC
.	.	TRBV28	TRBJ1-1	CASSSGRAEAFF	TGTGCCAGCAGTTCGGGGAGGGCTGAAGCTTTCTTT
.	once	TRBV27	TRBJ2-7	CASSFSPGYYEQYF	TGTGCCAGCAGTTTTTCCCCGGGTTACTACGAGCAGTACTTC
TRBD2	.	TRBV28	TRBJ2-3	CASSFGGAQDTQYF	TGTGCCAGCAGTTTCGGGGGGGCCCAAGATACGCAGTATTTT
.	.	TRBV28	TRBJ1-2	CASKWAAHMGYTF	TGTGCCAGCAAGTGGGCAGCGCATATGGGCTACACCTTC
.	.	TRBV28	TRBJ1-1	CASSGGEAFF	TGTGCCAGCAGTGGGGGTGAAGCTTTCTTT
.	.	TRBV14	TRBJ2-1	CASSQAGYNEQFF	TGTGCCAGCAGCCAGGCAGGGTACAATGAGCAGTTCTTC
.	.	TRBV19	TRBJ2-1	CASSVAASSYNEQFF	TGTGCCAGTAGTGTAGCGGCTAGCTCCTACAATGAGCAGTTCTTC
.	once	TRBV18	TRBJ1-2	CASSPTIDRQDYGYTF	TGTGCCAGCTCACCTACTATAGACAGGCAAGACTATGGCTACACCTTC
TRBD1	.	TRBV9	TRBJ2-2	CASQRGGNTGELFF	TGTGCCAGCCAACGAGGGGGCAACACCGGGGAGCTGTTTTTT
TRBD2	.	TRBV27	TRBJ2-7	CASSPSPWGGQYEQYF	TGTGCCAGCAGTCCCTCCCCTTGGGGAGGGCAGTACGAGCAGTACTTC
.	.	TRBV27	TRBJ1-3	CASSQGLRNTIYF	TGTGCCAGCAGCCAGGGACTCAGAAACACCATATATTTT
.	.	TRBV5-8	TRBJ2-6	CASSLYGANVLTF	TGTGCCAGCAGCTTGTATGGGGCCAACGTCCTGACTTTC
TRBD1	.	TRBV28	TRBJ1-2	CASLQGGVKGYTF	TGTGCCAGCCTTCAGGGGGGAGTTAAGGGCTACACCTTC
.	.	TRBV18	TRBJ1-2	CASSPTDNYGYTF	TGTGCCAGCTCACCAACCGATAACTATGGCTACACCTTC
.	.	TRBV5-6	TRBJ1-2	CASSLDGGGWAGYTF	TGTGCCAGCAGCTTGGACGGTGGCGGCTGGGCTGGCTACACCTTC
.	.	TRBV6-2/TRBV6-3	TRBJ2-1	CASSGGPYNEQFF	TGTGCCAGCAGCGGGGGGCCCTACAATGAGCAGTTCTTC
.	.	TRBV7-7	TRBJ2-5	CASSQDSEETQYF	TGTGCCAGCAGCCAGGACAGTGAAGAGACCCAGTACTTC
.	once	TRBV10-3	TRBJ1-1	CAIRDNTEAFF	TGTGCCATCCGGGACAACACTGAAGCTTTCTTT
.	.	TRBV6-5	TRBJ1-2	CASSYLGQIYGYTF	TGTGCCAGCAGTTACCTAGGACAGATCTATGGCTACACCTTC
.	once	TRBV11-1	TRBJ1-1	CASSFQANTEAFF	TGTGCCAGCAGCTTCCAGGCGAACACTGAAGCTTTCTTT
.	once	TRBV7-6	TRBJ2-1	CASSLTGRLLAYNEQFF	TGTGCCAGCAGCTTGACGGGGCGGCTACTTGCATACAATGAGCAGTTCTTC